This T cell receptor beta chain was captured in a study of blood T cell repertoires in COVID-19. In the study overall: Whether acute or convalescent, the COVID-19 samples came from the United States, Italy and Spain. PBMCs, B-cell-depleted T cells, or T cells were the source of the cDNA or gDNA that made up the material.

Germline values: CDR1 LGHDT, CDR2 YNNKEL (reference sequence). The CDR3 runs to 16 residues. V lost 1 base and J 1 base, leaving 10 bases between the germline ends. Study processing details: Amplification with reference gene primers provided the estimates of nucleated cell counts. The data were produced by immunoSEQ multiplex PCR, yet TCRdb's version contains in-frame clones alone and is incomplete. D and trimming come from the DNA, and the V and J calls and clone size come from that table. The table shows some 71,000 clones, with 84% occurring only once. The receptor's source is a woman between 45 and 65 years old with acute or convalescent COVID-19. The chain couples TRBV3-1 (or the pseudogene TRBV3-2) to TRBJ2-2; D is possibly TRBD1 (6 bases). The source material was peripheral blood. CDR3 in DNA: TGTGCCAGCAGCCAAGTTGACAGGTGGAACACCGGGGAGCTGTTTTTT. This codes for CASSQVDRWNTGELFF.